This TCR beta chain comes out of a study of graft-versus-host responses after intestinal transplantation. On the study more broadly: Recipients underwent multivisceral, liver-intestinal, or isolated intestinal transplants. Following induction with anti-thymocyte globulin, all recipients were given tacrolimus and steroids for approximately 3 years.

Here immunoSEQ multiplex PCR was the method, and the copy in TCRdb shows in-frame clones only, minus some. This table has around 97,000 clones, roughly nine tenths appearing once. This clone was observed once. What it binds is not known. The germline V gene encodes CDR1 SGHAT and CDR2 FQNNGV. This CDR3 region has 16 residues. V gave up 1 base and J gave up 8 bases; unmatched junction bases: 12. This receptor was taken from a human donor who was the organ donor for an intestinal transplant. The genes are TRBV11-2 and TRBJ1-2; 8 nucleotides agree with TRBD1. Source: unstimulated CD4+ T cells sorted from spleen or lymph node cells, taken before transplant. CDR3 protein: CASSLAGQGGGVGYTF. The DNA for the CDR3 is TGTGCCAGCAGCTTAGCTGGACAGGGCGGAGGGGTGGGCTACACCTTC.